The 9 T cell receptor beta chains below come from one sample, sequenced in a study of blood T cell repertoires in COVID-19. Assay used: immunoSEQ multiplex PCR; TCRdb lists only in-frame clones, some missing. Of around 120,000 clones in the sample, approximately 71% are singletons; the top ten hold 2% to 2.5%. Material: peripheral blood. The receptors were gathered from an older woman with acute or convalescent COVID-19.

This clone has more than one count but fewer than ten. A read error may produce the germline difference seen at one junction end. This chain uses TRBV19 with TRBJ2-1; 7 bases map to TRBD1. The CDR3 extends over 11 amino acids. CDR1 is LNHDA, CDR2 SQIVND, per germline (reference sequence). Here the CDR3 DNA reads TGTGCCAGTAGCTTTGACAGGGAATTCCTCTTC. Its protein is CASSFDREFLF.

V gene TRBV7-2 combines with J gene TRBJ2-7; 9 nucleotides line up with TRBD1. The germline gives CDR1 SGHTA, CDR2 FQGNSA. Trimming removed 3 bases from V and 6 bases from J; junction bases left unmatched: 6. The CDR3 runs to 14 residues. CDR3 coding DNA: TGTGCCAGCAGCTTCCCGGGACAGGGATCCGAGCAGTACTTC. Translation gives CASSFPGQGSEQYF.

The V gene is TRBV10-2, the J gene TRBJ1-6; D is unresolved. The CDR3 covers 15 residues. Trimming took 0 bases from V and 9 from J, leaving 12 bases between them. Germline loops: CDR1 WSHSY, CDR2 SAAADI. CDR3 loop: CASSESIPGGSPLHF. In nucleotides, the CDR3 is TGCGCCAGCAGTGAGTCGATCCCGGGAGGTTCACCCCTCCACTTT.

The chain combines TRBV18 with TRBJ1-1; D is unclear. V lost 2 bases and J lost 0, with 7 bases in between. The germline V gene has CDR1 KGHSH and CDR2 LQKENI. The CDR3 sequence is 14 residues long. The DNA of the CDR3 is TGTGCCAGCTCACCAGAATCGGTGAACACTGAAGCTTTCTTT. It yields the protein CASSPESVNTEAFF.

This chain connects TRBV7-6 to TRBJ1-4; maybe TRBD1 (5 bases). The germline V gene encodes CDR1 SGHVS and CDR2 FNYEAQ. This CDR3 comprises 16 residues. The V gene lost 5 bases and the J gene lost 0 bases, with 13 bases spanning the gap. CDR3 bases: TGTGCCAGCAGCCACGGACGGACACCAACTAATGAAAAACTGTTTTTT. Translation: CASSHGRTPTNEKLFF.

J is TRBJ1-4 and V is TRBV18, with 9 bases aligning to TRBD1. The CDR3 is 16 residues long. Germline lookup yields CDR1 KGHSH and CDR2 LQKENI. V was clipped by 4 bases and J by 8 bases; unmatched bases: 11. The chain's CDR3 is CASSREGQGSGEKLFF. DNA for the CDR3: TGTGCCAGCTCACGAGAGGGACAGGGAAGTGGGGAAAAACTGTTTTTT.

J is TRBJ2-5 and V is TRBV13, with a possible D match to TRBD1 (6 bases). V was pared by 3 bases and J by 1 base, with 9 bases between. The germline CDR1 and CDR2 sequences are PRHDT and FYEKMQ (reference sequence). The CDR3 has 14 amino acids. In DNA form, the CDR3 reads TGTGCCAGCAGCTTCACAGGGTTCCAAGAGACCCAGTACTTC. Protein product: CASSFTGFQETQYF.

V and J are TRBV29-1 and TRBJ1-2, with 9 bases lining up with TRBD1. This CDR3 is built from 14 residues. Germline V lookup: CDR1 SQVTM, CDR2 ANQGSEA. V gave up 0 bases and J gave up 9 bases; unmatched junction bases: 8. CDR3 sequence reads: CSVEEGQGQDRYTF. The CDR3 nucleotides read TGCAGCGTTGAAGAGGGACAGGGCCAGGATCGCTACACCTTC.

This clone occurred many times. The chain carries TRBV6-5 and TRBJ1-1, with a weak D call TRBD1 (5 bases). Trimming removed 6 bases at V and 1 base at J, with 12 bases between. This CDR3 has 14 amino acids. From germline, CDR1 is MNHEY and CDR2 SVGAGI. CDR3 DNA sequence: TGTGCCAGCAGGCCCAGGGTAGCGAACACTGAAGCTTTCTTT. It is translated as CASRPRVANTEAFF.